These 21 T cell receptor beta chains share one sample of origin, sequenced in a study of OX40 agonist ivuxolimab in advanced cancers. Clones were sequenced by immunoSEQ multiplex PCR, and TCRdb holds only the in-frame ones, with some missing. This sample has 55,000 to 85,000 clones, with about nine tenths found just once. This sample comprised CD4+ or CD8+ T cells sorted from blood, obtained in a trial of the OX40 agonist ivuxolimab. Receptor source: an adult with an advanced solid tumor such as melanoma, head and neck, liver or kidney cancer.

This rearrangement joins TRBV4-1 to TRBJ2-2; D perhaps matches TRBD1 (6 bases). Germline V gene lookup returns CDR1 MGHRA and CDR2 YSYEKL. The length of the CDR3 is 15 residues. Trimming took off 4 bases at V and 5 bases at J, with 14 bases between the two ends. The CDR3 loop reads CASSPGAVRTGELFF. The CDR3 coding sequence is TGCGCCAGCAGCCCAGGGGCAGTTAGGACCGGGGAGCTGTTTTTT.

This clone was observed once. CDR3 DNA: TGCGCCAGCAGCCAAGATCTTGGAGGCCAAAACTATGGCTACACCTTC. It codes for CASSQDLGGQNYGYTF. V usage is TRBV4-3 and J usage is TRBJ1-2; D not resolved. CDR1 LGHNA and CDR2 YSLEER come from the germline V gene. The germline V and J ends were trimmed by 0 bases and 2 bases, with 13 bases remaining between them. CDR3 length: 16 residues.

This chain joins TRBV7-2 and TRBJ2-2, with D perhaps matching TRBD2 (5 bases). CDR1 SGHTA and CDR2 FQGNSA come from the germline V gene. CDR3 length: 15 residues. Trimming removed 5 bases from V and 4 bases from J, with 14 bases in between. The CDR3 DNA is TGTGCCAGCAGCCCAACTAGGTCAGGCACCGGGGAGCTGTTTTTT. Translating gives CASSPTRSGTGELFF.

The V call is TRBV2, the J call TRBJ2-7; either TRBD1 or TRBD2 may fit D (5 bases each). The CDR3 spans 14 residues. CDR1 SNHLY and CDR2 FYNNEI come from the germline V gene. Deletions cut 6 bases from V and 5 bases from J, with 17 bases between. The CDR3 DNA sequence: TGTGCCAGCAGACCCCGGGGCAGGGACGACGAGCAGTACTTC. Encoded protein: CASRPRGRDDEQYF. Using reference TRBV2 and TRBJ2-7 for the parts outside the CDR3, the full variable domain is EPEVTQTPSHQVTQMGQEVILRCVPISNHLYFYWYRQILGQKVEFLVSFYNNEISEKSEIFDDQFSVERPDGSNFTLKIRSTKLEDSAMYFCASRPRGRDDEQYFGPGTRLTVT.

The chain combines TRBV2 with TRBJ2-3, with 10 nucleotides matching TRBD2. This CDR3 region has 22 residues. Germline V lookup: CDR1 SNHLY, CDR2 FYNNEI. The junction had 21 bases not matched to a gene; V was cut back by 3 bases and J by 0 bases. The CDR3 bases are TGTGCCAGCAGTGATATCGGGCTAGCGGGGGCCTTTAGGGATTCTAGCACAGATACGCAGTATTTT. As protein: CASSDIGLAGAFRDSSTDTQYF.

This clone occurred a few times. This chain uses TRBV30 with TRBJ1-1; the D is unclear. There are 14 residues in the CDR3. Germline V gives CDR1 GTSNPN, CDR2 SVGIG (reference sequence). Trimming took off 2 bases at V and 3 bases at J, with 13 bases between the two ends. CDR3 coding DNA: TGTGCCTGGAGTCCCCTAGGCCGGGACACTGAAGCTTTCTTT. This codes for CAWSPLGRDTEAFF.

The chain combines TRBV5-5 with TRBJ2-2; D is ambiguous. The V end was cut by 3 bases, the J end by 0 bases, with 9 bases between. The CDR3 extends over 15 amino acids. CDR1 and CDR2 (germline): SGHKS, YYEKEE (reference sequence). CDR3 protein: CASSSRPANTGELFF. The CDR3 DNA reads TGTGCCAGCAGCTCAAGACCAGCGAACACCGGGGAGCTGTTTTTT. Based on the CDR3 plus reference TRBV5-5 and TRBJ2-2, the full variable domain is DAGVTQSPTHLIKTRGQQVTLRCSPISGHKSVSWYQQVLGQGPQFIFQYYEKEERGRGNFPDRFSARQFPNYSSELNVNALLLGDSALYLCASSSRPANTGELFFGEGSRLTVL.

The chain has TRBV29-1 and TRBJ1-6; D perhaps matches TRBD1 (6 bases). Germline V gene sequence: CDR1 SQVTM, CDR2 ANQGSEA. The germline V and J ends were trimmed by 6 bases and 8 bases, with 14 bases remaining between them. This CDR3 has 13 amino acids. DNA for the CDR3: TGCAGCGTCTCAGGGGCGCGAGATTCACCCCTCCACTTT. It translates to CSVSGARDSPLHF.

The chain recombines TRBV5-1 with TRBJ2-5; 7 bases are a match to TRBD1. The CDR3 covers 15 residues. V was clipped by 1 base and J by 2 bases; unmatched bases: 5. CDR1 is SGHRS, CDR2 YFSETQ, per germline. The CDR3 sequence: CASSLNRGIQETQYF. The CDR3 coding sequence is TGCGCCAGCAGCTTGAACAGGGGTATTCAAGAGACCCAGTACTTC.

This sequence joins TRBV9 and TRBJ1-6; 10 bases fit TRBD1. J gave up 2 bases and V 0 bases, and 2 bases lay outside the gene matches. Germline CDR1 and CDR2: SGDLS and YYNGEE. The CDR3 extends over 17 amino acids. The CDR3: CASSVGTGGTYNSPLHF. The DNA for the CDR3 is TGTGCCAGCAGCGTAGGGACAGGGGGAACCTATAATTCACCCCTCCACTTT.

The chain employs TRBV28 and TRBJ2-5; TRBD2 agrees at 7 bases. J lost 6 bases, V lost 5 bases, and 15 bases had no gene match. This CDR3 spans 16 amino acids. CDR1 is MDHEN, CDR2 SYDVKM, per germline. CDR3 sequence reads: CASSPSSSGAGKTQYF. For the CDR3, the DNA is TGTGCCAGCAGTCCCAGTTCGAGCGGGGCGGGAAAGACCCAGTACTTC.

The chain joins TRBV11-2 to TRBJ1-1; 7 nucleotides line up with TRBD1. J gave up 4 bases and V 4 bases, and 9 bases lay outside the gene matches. The germline gives CDR1 SGHAT, CDR2 FQNNGV. This CDR3 spans 15 amino acids. The CDR3 DNA sequence: TGTGCCAGCAGCTCTTACAGGGGAAGGGGCACTGAAGCTTTCTTT. Protein sequence: CASSSYRGRGTEAFF.

CDR3 DNA: TGCGCCAGCAGGCGGAACCAAGAGACCCAGTACTTC. Translation: CASRRNQETQYF. V is TRBV5-1 and J is TRBJ2-5, with D unclear. Germline CDR1 is SGHRS and CDR2 is YFSETQ. V was cut by 5 bases and J by 0 bases, with 5 bases left in between. The CDR3 extends over 12 amino acids. Complete variable domain (other parts from reference TRBV5-1 and TRBJ2-5): KAGVTQTPRYLIKTRGQQVTLSCSPISGHRSVSWYQQTPGQGLQFLFEYFSETQRNKGNFPGRFSGRQFSNSRSEMNVSTLELGDSALYLCASRRNQETQYFGPGTRLLVL.

V is TRBV4-1 and J is TRBJ2-3; D is perhaps TRBD2 (6 bases). The CDR3 consists of 13 residues. Germline assignment: CDR1 MGHRA and CDR2 YSYEKL. V lost 4 bases and J lost 4, with 9 bases in between. This CDR3 is CASSPRLADTQYF. The CDR3 DNA sequence: TGCGCCAGCAGCCCCCGACTAGCAGATACGCAGTATTTT.

J is TRBJ2-3 and V is TRBV12-5; TRBD2 might be the D (5 bases). Per the germline V gene, CDR1 is LGHNT and CDR2 is FRNRAP. CDR3 length equals 15 residues. V was clipped by 2 bases and J by 0 bases, with 9 bases between them. This CDR3 reads CASGLNLASTDTQYF. The CDR3 DNA is TGTGCTAGTGGTTTGAATCTAGCAAGCACAGATACGCAGTATTTT.

This chain links TRBV5-5 with TRBJ1-1, with 7 nucleotides matching TRBD1. This CDR3 has 13 amino acids. With V trimmed by 0 bases and J by 10 bases, 6 bases remained unmatched. Germline lookup yields CDR1 SGHKS and CDR2 YYEKEE (reference sequence). The CDR3 coding sequence is TGTGCCAGCAGCTTGGAATATTCAGGGGGAGCTTTCTTT. Amino acids: CASSLEYSGGAFF.

This chain uses TRBV18 with TRBJ1-2; 8 nucleotides agree with TRBD1. This CDR3 comprises 14 residues. Trimming cost V 3 bases and J 8 bases; bases outside gene matches: 8. CDR1 is KGHSH, CDR2 LQKENI, per germline. The CDR3 DNA is TGTGCCAGCTCACCGGACAGGGAGACACGGGGCTACACCTTC. Translated: CASSPDRETRGYTF. Combining the CDR3 with reference TRBV18 and TRBJ1-2 gives the whole variable domain NAGVMQNPRHLVRRRGQEARLRCSPMKGHSHVYWYRQLPEEGLKFMVYLQKENIIDESGMPKERFSAEFPKEGPSILRIQQVVRGDSAAYFCASSPDRETRGYTFGSGTRLTVV.

This chain links TRBV2 with TRBJ1-5, with D perhaps matching TRBD1 (6 bases). The germline gives CDR1 SNHLY, CDR2 FYNNEI. The V and J ends lost 6 bases and 7 bases respectively, with 16 bases between them. This CDR3 is 14 amino acids long. Here the CDR3 reads CASSEWVGHQPQHF. For the CDR3, the DNA is TGTGCCAGCAGCGAATGGGTGGGACACCAGCCCCAGCATTTT.

This sequence joins TRBV30 and TRBJ2-7, with D tentatively TRBD1 or TRBD2 (5 bases each). Per the germline V gene, CDR1 is GTSNPN and CDR2 is SVGIG (reference sequence). CDR3 length equals 14 residues. Trimming cost V 4 bases and J 7 bases, with 20 bases left between them. CDR3 loop: CAWNPLGPPGEQYF. The CDR3 DNA is TGTGCCTGGAATCCCCTGGGACCTCCGGGTGAGCAGTACTTC.

The V call is TRBV6-5, the J call TRBJ1-1; D is perhaps TRBD1 (5 bases). The CDR3 has 15 amino acids. Trimming cost V 6 bases and J 5 bases, with 19 bases left between them. CDR1 and CDR2 (germline): MNHEY, SVGAGI. The CDR3 nucleotides are TGTGCCAGCAGCCAAGGGGCCCCACGAGGGACTGAAGCTTTCTTT. This sequence encodes CASSQGAPRGTEAFF.

Only a few counts were recorded for this clone. This chain connects TRBV6-6 to TRBJ1-5; D may be TRBD1 (5 bases). V shed 4 bases and J shed 5 bases, with 9 bases lying between them. CDR1 and CDR2 from the germline V gene are MNHNY and SVGAGI (reference sequence). The CDR3 has 13 residues. CDR3 nucleotides: TGTGCCAGCAGTTGGCAGGGTGATCAGCCCCAGCATTTT. It translates to CASSWQGDQPQHF.